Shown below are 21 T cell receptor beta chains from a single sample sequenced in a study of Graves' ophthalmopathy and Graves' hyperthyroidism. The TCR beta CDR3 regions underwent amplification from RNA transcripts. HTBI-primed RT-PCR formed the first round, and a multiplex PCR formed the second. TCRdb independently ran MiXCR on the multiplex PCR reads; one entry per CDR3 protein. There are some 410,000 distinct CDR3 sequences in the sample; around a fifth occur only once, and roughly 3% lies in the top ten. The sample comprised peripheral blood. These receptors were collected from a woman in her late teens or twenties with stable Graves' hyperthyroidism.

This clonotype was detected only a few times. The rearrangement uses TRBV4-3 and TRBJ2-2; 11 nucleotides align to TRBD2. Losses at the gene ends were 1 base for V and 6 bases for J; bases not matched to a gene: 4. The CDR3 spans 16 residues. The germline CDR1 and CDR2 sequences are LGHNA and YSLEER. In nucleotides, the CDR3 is TGCGCCAGCAGCCAAGTTCTAGCGGGAGGTTCCGGGGAGCTGTTTTTT. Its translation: CASSQVLAGGSGELFF.

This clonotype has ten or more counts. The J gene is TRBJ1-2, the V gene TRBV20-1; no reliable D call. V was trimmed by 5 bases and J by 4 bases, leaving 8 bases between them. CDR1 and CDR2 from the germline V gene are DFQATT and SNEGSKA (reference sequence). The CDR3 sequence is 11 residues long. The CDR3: CSALPSYGYTF. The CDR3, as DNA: TGCAGTGCTCTACCAAGCTATGGCTACACCTTC.

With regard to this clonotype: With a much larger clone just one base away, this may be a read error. DNA of the CDR3: TGTGCCAGCAGCCTAGGGACGTCTACTGAAGCTTGCTTT. Protein sequence: CASSLGTSTEACF. The chain carries TRBV5-6 and TRBJ1-1; D may be TRBD1 (5 bases). Germline values: CDR1 SGHDT, CDR2 YYEEEE. There are 13 residues in the CDR3.

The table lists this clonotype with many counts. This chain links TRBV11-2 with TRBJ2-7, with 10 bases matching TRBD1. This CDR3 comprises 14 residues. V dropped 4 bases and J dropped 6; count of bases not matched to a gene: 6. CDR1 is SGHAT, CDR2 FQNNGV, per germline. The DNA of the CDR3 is TGTGCCAGCAGCTCACGGACAGGGGGGGGCGAGCAGTACTTC. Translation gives CASSSRTGGGEQYF.

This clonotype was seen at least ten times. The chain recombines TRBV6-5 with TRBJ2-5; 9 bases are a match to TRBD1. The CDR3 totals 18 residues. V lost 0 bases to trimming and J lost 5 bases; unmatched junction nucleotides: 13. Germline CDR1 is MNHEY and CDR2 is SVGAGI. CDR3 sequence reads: CASSYSPGQGPAWETQYF. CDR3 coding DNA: TGTGCCAGCAGTTACTCGCCGGGACAGGGACCCGCATGGGAGACCCAGTACTTC.

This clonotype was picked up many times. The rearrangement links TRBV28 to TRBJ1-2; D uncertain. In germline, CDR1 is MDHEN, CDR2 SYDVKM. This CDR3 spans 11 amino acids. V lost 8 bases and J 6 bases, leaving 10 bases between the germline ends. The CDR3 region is CASEGRDGYTF. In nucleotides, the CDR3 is TGTGCCAGCGAGGGTCGGGATGGCTACACCTTC.

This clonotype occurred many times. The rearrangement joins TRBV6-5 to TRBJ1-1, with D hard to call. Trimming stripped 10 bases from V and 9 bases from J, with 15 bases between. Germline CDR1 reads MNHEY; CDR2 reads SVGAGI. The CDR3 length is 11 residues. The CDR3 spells CATQLPGKAFF. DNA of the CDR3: TGTGCCACCCAGTTACCGGGGAAAGCTTTCTTT.

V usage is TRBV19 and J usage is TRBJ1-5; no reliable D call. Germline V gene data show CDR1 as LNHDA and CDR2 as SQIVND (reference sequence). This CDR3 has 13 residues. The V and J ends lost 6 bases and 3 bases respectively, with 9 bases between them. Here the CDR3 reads CASRKVVNQPQHF. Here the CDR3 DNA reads TGTGCCAGTAGGAAGGTAGTCAATCAGCCCCAGCATTTT.

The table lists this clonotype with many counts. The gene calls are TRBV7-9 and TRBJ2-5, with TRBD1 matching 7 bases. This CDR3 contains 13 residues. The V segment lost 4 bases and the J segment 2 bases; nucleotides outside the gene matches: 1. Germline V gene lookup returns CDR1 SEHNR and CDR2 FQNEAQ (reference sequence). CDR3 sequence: CASSSTGQETQYF. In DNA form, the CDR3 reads TGTGCCAGCAGCTCGACAGGGCAAGAGACCCAGTACTTC.

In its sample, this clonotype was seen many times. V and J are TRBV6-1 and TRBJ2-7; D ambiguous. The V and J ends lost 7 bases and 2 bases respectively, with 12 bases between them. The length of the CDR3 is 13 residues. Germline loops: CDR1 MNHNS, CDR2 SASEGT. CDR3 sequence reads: CASTGASPYEQYF. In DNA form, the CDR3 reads TGTGCCAGCACTGGCGCTTCACCCTACGAGCAGTACTTC.

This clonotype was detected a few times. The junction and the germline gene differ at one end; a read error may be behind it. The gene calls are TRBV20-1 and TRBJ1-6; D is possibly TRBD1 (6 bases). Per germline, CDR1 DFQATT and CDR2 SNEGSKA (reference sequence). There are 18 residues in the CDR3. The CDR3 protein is CSATRYLEDSSYNSLLHF. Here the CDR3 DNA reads TGCAGTGCTACCCGATATCTAGAGGACAGCTCCTATAATTCACTCCTCCACTTT.

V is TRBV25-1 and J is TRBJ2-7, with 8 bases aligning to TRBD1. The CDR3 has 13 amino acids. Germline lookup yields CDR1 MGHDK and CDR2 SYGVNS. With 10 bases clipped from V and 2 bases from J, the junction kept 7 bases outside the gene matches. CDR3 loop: CATLGQGTYEQYF. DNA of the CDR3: TGTGCCACCTTAGGACAGGGAACCTACGAGCAGTACTTC.

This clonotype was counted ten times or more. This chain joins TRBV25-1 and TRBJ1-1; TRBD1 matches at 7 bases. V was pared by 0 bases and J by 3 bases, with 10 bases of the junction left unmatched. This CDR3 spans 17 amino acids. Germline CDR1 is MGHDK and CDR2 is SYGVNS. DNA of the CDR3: TGTGCCAGCAGTGAATACTACCCAACGAGGGGGCACACTGAAGCTTTCTTT. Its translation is CASSEYYPTRGHTEAFF.

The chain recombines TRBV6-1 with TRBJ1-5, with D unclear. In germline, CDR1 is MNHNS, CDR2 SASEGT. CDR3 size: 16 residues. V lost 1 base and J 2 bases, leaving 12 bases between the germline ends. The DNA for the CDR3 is TGTGCCAGCAGTGAAGGGTCCGGAATAGGCAATCAGCCCCAGCATTTT. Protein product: CASSEGSGIGNQPQHF.

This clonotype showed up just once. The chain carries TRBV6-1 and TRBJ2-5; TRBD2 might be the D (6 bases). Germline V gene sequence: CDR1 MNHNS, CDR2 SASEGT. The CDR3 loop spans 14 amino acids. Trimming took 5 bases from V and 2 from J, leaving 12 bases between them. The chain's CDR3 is CASSRDGGQETQYF. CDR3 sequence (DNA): TGTGCCAGCAGTCGGGACGGGGGACAAGAGACCCAGTACTTC.

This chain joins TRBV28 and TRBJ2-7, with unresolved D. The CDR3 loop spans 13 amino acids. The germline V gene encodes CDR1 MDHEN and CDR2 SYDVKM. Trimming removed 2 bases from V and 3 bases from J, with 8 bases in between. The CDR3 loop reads CASSLPPGYEQYF. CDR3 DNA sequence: TGTGCCAGCAGTTTACCCCCCGGCTACGAGCAGTACTTC.

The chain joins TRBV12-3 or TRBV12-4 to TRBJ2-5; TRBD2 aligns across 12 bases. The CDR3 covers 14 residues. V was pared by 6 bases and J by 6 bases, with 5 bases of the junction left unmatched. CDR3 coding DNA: TGTGCCAGCAGCCTAGCGGGGGGGCCCCAGACCCAGTACTTC. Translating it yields CASSLAGGPQTQYF.

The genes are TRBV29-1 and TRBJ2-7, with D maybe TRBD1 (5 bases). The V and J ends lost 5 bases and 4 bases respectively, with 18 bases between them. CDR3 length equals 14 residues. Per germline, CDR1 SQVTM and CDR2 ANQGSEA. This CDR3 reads CSVKYYGQGYEQYF. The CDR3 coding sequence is TGCAGCGTTAAATATTATGGACAAGGGTACGAGCAGTACTTC.

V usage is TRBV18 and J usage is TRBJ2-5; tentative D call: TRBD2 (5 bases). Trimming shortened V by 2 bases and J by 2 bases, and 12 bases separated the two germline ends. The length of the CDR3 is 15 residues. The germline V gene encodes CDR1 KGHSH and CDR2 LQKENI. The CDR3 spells CASSPVAGNQETQYF. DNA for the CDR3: TGTGCCAGCTCACCAGTCGCGGGTAATCAAGAGACCCAGTACTTC.

The CDR3 here is CASSYGQGYNTEAFF. CDR3 DNA: TGTGCCAGCAGTTACGGACAGGGGTACAACACTGAAGCTTTCTTT. J is TRBJ1-1 and V is TRBV6-2 or TRBV6-3; 9 positions match TRBD1. CDR3 length: 15 residues. Germline CDR1 and CDR2: MNHEY and SVGEGT. With V trimmed by 2 bases and J by 2 bases, 3 bases remained unmatched.

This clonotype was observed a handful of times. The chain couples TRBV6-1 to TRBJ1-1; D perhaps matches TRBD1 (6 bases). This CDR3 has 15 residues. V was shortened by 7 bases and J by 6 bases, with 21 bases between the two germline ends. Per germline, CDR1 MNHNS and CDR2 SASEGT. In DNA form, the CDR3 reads TGTGCCAGCAAAAGGACAGACTCTCTTCCGCCTGAAGCTTTCTTT. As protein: CASKRTDSLPPEAFF.